This T cell receptor (beta chain) was sequenced in a study of CD8+ T cells in alopecia areata. For the study at large: Each day, treated patients took oral tofacitinib twice, at 5 to 10 mg per dose.

The CDR3 totals 16 residues. The V segment lost 3 bases and the J segment 1 base; nucleotides outside the gene matches: 4. CDR1 is GTSNPN, CDR2 SVGIG, per germline (reference sequence). Isolation of CD4+ and CD8+ T cells from PBMCs was achieved by sorting. The authors extracted RNA and reverse transcribed it into cDNA as the sequencing template. The protocol was immunoSEQ multiplex PCR, while the TCRdb copy is restricted to in-frame clones and leaves out a portion. The sample lists more than 150,000 clones; approximately 59% were seen once. This clonotype originated in a human donor with alopecia areata. The chain carries TRBV30 and TRBJ2-3; 13 nucleotides line up with TRBD2. Sequences were derived from CD4+ T cells sorted from blood, sampled at week 0. The DNA for the CDR3 is TGTGCCTGGAGACTAGCGGGGGGGCAGGGCACAGATACGCAGTATTTT. Protein product: CAWRLAGGQGTDTQYF.